The 14 T cell receptor beta chains given below trace back to one sample, sequenced in a study of vaccination effects on CD4 cells after COVID-19. Produced via immunoSEQ multiplex PCR; TCRdb's table is partial and in-frame only. In the table there are more than 60,000 clones, 70% to 85% of which are singletons. Antigens of these TCRs are unknown. Ahead of sequencing, the ViraFEST assay grew antigen-specific CD4+ T cells using viral peptide pools. The authors isolated CD4+ T cells after around 9 days of culture. Each participant was administered two doses of either the BNT162b2 or the mRNA-1273 vaccine. The source material was CD4+ T cells from PBMCs cultured with HCoV-229E spike peptides, sampled after COVID-19 vaccination. These TCRs come from a human donor who received a COVID-19 vaccine.

This chain links TRBV2 with TRBJ2-3; a weak D match, TRBD1 (6 bases). This CDR3 is 14 amino acids long. Trimming took 6 bases from V and 2 from J, leaving 12 bases between them. The V gene's germline CDR1 is SNHLY and CDR2 FYNNEI. CDR3 coding DNA: TGTGCCAGCAGCCTAGGACAGACCACAGATACGCAGTATTTT. Encoded protein: CASSLGQTTDTQYF.

The V call is TRBV5-6, the J call TRBJ1-3; TRBD1 aligns across 7 bases. Germline values: CDR1 SGHDT, CDR2 YYEEEE. The CDR3 has 15 residues. V lost 5 bases, J lost 0 bases, and 5 bases stayed unmatched. CDR3 sequence (DNA): TGTGCCAGCAGACGACAGGGAATCTCTGGAAACACCATATATTTT. Residues: CASRRQGISGNTIYF.

This chain connects TRBV21-1 to TRBJ1-1. TRBV21-1 is given as a pseudogene. The length of the CDR3 is 18 residues. This chain's CDR3 is CASSKARGVVLEGTEAFF. The CDR3 bases are TGTGCCAGCAGCAAAGCCCGCGGGGTAGTCCTCGAGGGGACTGAAGCTTTCTTT.

The chain links TRBV5-8 to TRBJ2-1; 8 bases are shared with TRBD1. Germline assignment: CDR1 SGHTS and CDR2 YDEGEE. Trimming cost V 4 bases and J 9 bases; bases outside gene matches: 12. CDR3 length: 15 amino acids. As DNA, the CDR3 is TGTGCCAGCAGCCTAGGACAGGGAAGTACTGGTGAGCAGTTCTTC. Amino acid sequence: CASSLGQGSTGEQFF.

This chain joins TRBV20-1 and TRBJ2-5; D not certain. Germline V gene sequence: CDR1 DFQATT, CDR2 SNEGSKA (reference sequence). The length of the CDR3 is 11 residues. V gave up 7 bases and J gave up 2 bases, with 8 bases separating them. The CDR3 DNA reads as TGCAGTGTAAATCCACAAGAGACCCAGTACTTC. Translating gives CSVNPQETQYF.

V is TRBV6-5 and J is TRBJ1-1; D gene ambiguous. Trimming removed 6 bases from V and 2 bases from J, with 7 bases in between. The CDR3 contains 12 residues. From germline, CDR1 is MNHEY and CDR2 SVGAGI. CDR3 bases: TGTGCCAGCAGGAAGGGAAACACTGAAGCTTTCTTT. It is translated as CASRKGNTEAFF.

The chain links TRBV5-1 to TRBJ1-4; no clear D. V was shortened by 4 bases and J by 1 base, with 17 bases between the two germline ends. Germline-derived CDR1 and CDR2 are SGHRS and YFSETQ. The CDR3 is 17 residues long. As DNA, the CDR3 is TGCGCCAGCAGCCCCGCGGGCTGGGCTGGAACTAATGAAAAACTGTTTTTT. Protein sequence: CASSPAGWAGTNEKLFF.

Here the CDR3 DNA reads TGTGCCAGCAGCCAAGATCTGGGAGGGTCCTACGAGCAGTACGTC. It yields the protein CASSQDLGGSYEQYV. The chain carries TRBV3-1 (or the pseudogene TRBV3-2) and TRBJ2-7, with 7 bases fitting TRBD2. The CDR3 runs to 15 residues. Trimming at V came to 0 bases and at J to 1 base, leaving 3 bases not matched to a gene. Germline values: CDR1 LGHDT, CDR2 YNNKEL (reference sequence).

This clone was detected only a few times. The V call is TRBV6-6, the J call TRBJ1-5; no firm D call. Germline loops: CDR1 MNHNY, CDR2 SVGAGI (reference sequence). Trimming took 8 bases from V and 6 from J, leaving 11 bases between them. The CDR3 loop spans 12 amino acids. This CDR3 reads CASCSGGQPQHF. The CDR3 DNA reads as TGTGCCAGCTGTTCGGGCGGTCAGCCCCAGCATTTT.

The chain carries TRBV6-2 or TRBV6-3 and TRBJ2-5; 7 bases line up with TRBD1. V lost 5 bases, J lost 2 bases, and 5 bases stayed unmatched. From germline, CDR1 is MNHEY and CDR2 SVGEGT. The CDR3 is made up of 14 amino acids. The CDR3 DNA sequence: TGTGCCAGCAGTAAGGGGGCATCGCAAGAGACCCAGTACTTC. Translated, it gives CASSKGASQETQYF.

This chain links TRBV11-2 with TRBJ1-2; possibly TRBD1 for D (5 bases). Germline assignment: CDR1 SGHAT and CDR2 FQNNGV. The CDR3 contains 14 residues. V lost 3 bases and J 6 bases, leaving 14 bases between the germline ends. The CDR3 DNA is TGTGCCAGCAGCTTTACTGCGGGAGGGGATGGCTACACCTTC. Protein: CASSFTAGGDGYTF.

The chain has TRBV5-1 and TRBJ2-5; 14 nucleotides align to TRBD2. CDR3 length equals 17 residues. With V trimmed by 3 bases and J by 4 bases, 8 bases remained unmatched. Germline V lookup: CDR1 SGHRS, CDR2 YFSETQ. This chain's CDR3 is CASSSRTSGGRGETQYF. CDR3 bases: TGCGCCAGCAGCTCGAGGACTAGCGGGGGGCGAGGAGAGACCCAGTACTTC.

This clone was seen once. The rearrangement joins TRBV10-3 to TRBJ2-2; 11 bases match TRBD2. This CDR3 is built from 15 residues. With V trimmed by 4 bases and J by 7 bases, 5 bases remained unmatched. Germline CDR1 is ENHRY and CDR2 is SYGVKD. The CDR3 sequence is CAISAWGLADGELFF. The CDR3 bases are TGTGCCATCAGTGCCTGGGGACTAGCGGACGGGGAGCTGTTTTTT.

This rearrangement joins TRBV6-7 to TRBJ2-2; 8 nucleotides align to TRBD2. TRBV6-7 is annotated as an ORF whose role is uncertain. The ends lost 10 bases at V and 2 bases at J; junction bases unmatched: 12. CDR3 length: 16 amino acids. CDR3 DNA sequence: TGTGCCACCCCGGGAGGGCGGGGGACCAACACCGGGGAGCTGTTTTTT. Translating it yields CATPGGRGTNTGELFF.